The 14 T cell receptor beta chains below come from one sample, sequenced in a study of T-cell memory formation after mild COVID-19. Via MiXCR, TCRdb re-called the 5' RACE reads, giving one row per CDR3 protein. The repertoire has hundreds of thousands of distinct CDR3 sequences, 25% of them found once; the top ten carry roughly an eighth. The specimen sequenced was PBMCs or a T cell subset sorted from them (not recorded which). The origin of the receptors is an adult woman who had mild COVID-19 (a few samples of this study predate the infection). Cell type and time point are not known.

In this sample, this clonotype turned up a few times. V gene TRBV5-1 combines with J gene TRBJ2-7, with 11 bases lining up with TRBD2. CDR1 and CDR2 from the germline V gene are SGHRS and YFSETQ. CDR3 length: 16 amino acids. The J segment lost 3 bases and the V segment lost 0 bases, leaving 5 bases of the junction unmatched. CDR3 nucleotide sequence: TGCGCCAGCAGCTTGGATCCTAGCGGGAGGATCTACGAGCAGTACTTC. This sequence encodes CASSLDPSGRIYEQYF. The entire variable domain, with the rest obtained from reference TRBV5-1 and TRBJ2-7, is as follows: KAGVTQTPRYLIKTRGQQVTLSCSPISGHRSVSWYQQTPGQGLQFLFEYFSETQRNKGNFPGRFSGRQFSNSRSEMNVSTLELGDSALYLCASSLDPSGRIYEQYFGPGTRLTVT.

The CDR3 sequence is CSASTSEREQYF. The CDR3 region has the DNA TGCAGTGCTAGTACATCGGAACGTGAGCAGTACTTC. The V call is TRBV20-1, the J call TRBJ2-7; D is undetermined. The CDR3 loop spans 12 amino acids. Trimming stripped 3 bases from V and 7 bases from J, with 13 bases between. The germline gives CDR1 DFQATT, CDR2 SNEGSKA (reference sequence).

The chain has TRBV27 and TRBJ1-5, with TRBD1 matching over 12 bases. The CDR3 spans 15 residues. CDR1 is MNHEY, CDR2 SMNVEV, per germline (reference sequence). The junction had 4 bases not matched to a gene; V was cut back by 4 bases and J by 6 bases. CDR3 DNA: TGTGCCAGCAGTTCCGGGACAGGGGGCAGTCAGCCCCAGCATTTT. Protein product: CASSSGTGGSQPQHF.

This clonotype was recorded many times. The chain uses TRBV6-5 and TRBJ1-1; TRBD1 matches 7 bases. V was pared by 5 bases and J by 1 base, with 7 bases of the junction left unmatched. This CDR3 is 15 amino acids long. Germline CDR1 reads MNHEY; CDR2 reads SVGAGI. The CDR3 spells CASSEKGQPNTEAFF. CDR3 DNA: TGTGCCAGCAGTGAAAAGGGACAGCCGAACACTGAAGCTTTCTTT.

This clonotype has just a few counts. This rearrangement joins TRBV5-5 to TRBJ2-5; 8 nucleotides match TRBD1. V was clipped by 6 bases and J by 5 bases; unmatched bases: 9. CDR1 is SGHKS, CDR2 YYEKEE, per germline (reference sequence). The CDR3 contains 14 residues. The CDR3 protein is CASTAGRGPETQYF. In DNA form, the CDR3 reads TGTGCCAGCACCGCAGGCAGGGGGCCCGAGACCCAGTACTTC.

V gene TRBV29-1 combines with J gene TRBJ2-1, with 11 bases matching TRBD2. Germline V gene data show CDR1 as SQVTM and CDR2 as ANQGSEA. The CDR3 is 14 amino acids. The J segment lost 6 bases and the V segment lost 3 bases, leaving 4 bases of the junction unmatched. CDR3 region: CSVEGLADFNEQFF. The CDR3 DNA sequence: TGCAGCGTTGAGGGACTAGCGGACTTCAATGAGCAGTTCTTC.

The chain couples TRBV7-9 to TRBJ2-1, with a possible D match to TRBD2 (5 bases). The CDR3 sequence is 15 residues long. Germline V gene sequence: CDR1 SEHNR, CDR2 FQNEAQ (reference sequence). V was pared by 1 base and J by 5 bases, with 12 bases between. CDR3 sequence reads: CASSLVSSFHNEQFF. Written as DNA, the CDR3 is TGTGCCAGCAGCTTAGTGTCTAGCTTCCACAATGAGCAGTTCTTC.

This clonotype was observed a handful of times. The gene calls are TRBV5-1 and TRBJ1-2; TRBD1 matches 10 bases. CDR1 SGHRS and CDR2 YFSETQ come from the germline V gene. With 3 bases clipped from V and 1 base from J, the junction kept 9 bases outside the gene matches. The CDR3 has 17 residues. The DNA of the CDR3 is TGCGCCAGCAGCTCGTCGACAGGGGGCAGTAGTAACTATGGCTACACCTTC. Protein sequence: CASSSSTGGSSNYGYTF.

This rearrangement joins TRBV25-1 to TRBJ1-5; 9 bases are a match to TRBD1. Trimming took 6 bases from V and 4 from J; bases not matched to a gene: 1. The CDR3 is made up of 13 amino acids. Germline loops: CDR1 MGHDK, CDR2 SYGVNS. CDR3 sequence: CASRQGANQPQHF. DNA of the CDR3: TGTGCCAGCAGACAGGGGGCGAATCAGCCCCAGCATTTT.

The chain recombines TRBV15 with TRBJ1-2; 7 nucleotides match TRBD1. There are 14 residues in the CDR3. V was clipped by 5 bases and J by 4 bases; unmatched bases: 7. Germline V CDR1 and CDR2: LNHNV, YYDKDF (reference sequence). CDR3 protein: CATSGQDRIYGYTF. In DNA form, the CDR3 reads TGTGCCACCAGCGGCCAGGACAGGATCTATGGCTACACCTTC.

V and J are TRBV5-4 and TRBJ2-1; weak D call: TRBD2 (6 bases). This CDR3 is 16 amino acids long. The germline gives CDR1 SGHNT, CDR2 YYREEE (reference sequence). Trimming cost V 4 bases and J 4 bases, with 18 bases left between them. For the CDR3, the DNA is TGTGCCAGCAGCCCGCAGCTTAGCGGAACGTACAATGAGCAGTTCTTC. This codes for CASSPQLSGTYNEQFF.

This chain links TRBV2 with TRBJ2-7; D not certain. V was trimmed by 7 bases and J by 1 base, leaving 8 bases between them. Germline values: CDR1 SNHLY, CDR2 FYNNEI. CDR3 length equals 12 residues. CDR3 region: CASKMASYEQYF. CDR3 nucleotide sequence: TGTGCCAGCAAGATGGCTTCCTACGAGCAGTACTTC.

This clonotype has more than one count but fewer than ten. The V gene is TRBV4-3, the J gene TRBJ2-7; perhaps TRBD1 as D (5 bases). Germline CDR1 reads LGHNA; CDR2 reads YSLEER. Trimming took 4 bases from V and 1 from J, leaving 11 bases between them. The CDR3 covers 14 residues. The CDR3 nucleotides are TGCGCCAGCAGCCGAACGCCAGGGTCCTACGAGCAGTACTTC. Amino acid sequence: CASSRTPGSYEQYF.

A few counts support this clonotype. The V call is TRBV12-3 or TRBV12-4, the J call TRBJ1-2; D remains ambiguous. Trimming took off 1 base at V and 0 bases at J, with 9 bases between the two ends. The CDR3 runs 15 residues. Here the CDR3 reads CASSLVWGANYGYTF. CDR3 bases: TGTGCCAGCAGTTTAGTCTGGGGAGCTAACTATGGCTACACCTTC.